Below are 28 T cell receptor beta chains sequenced from a single sample in a study of siplizumab effects on memory and regulatory T cells. Measured with immunoSEQ multiplex PCR; TCRdb has only the in-frame clones, and not every one. The sample has approximately 84,000 clones, 95% seen once. The source material was CD8+ T cells sorted from blood. Receptors originate from a human donor in good health.

This chain connects TRBV19 to TRBJ2-1; the match to TRBD2 covers 10 bases. Germline assignment: CDR1 LNHDA and CDR2 SQIVND (reference sequence). This CDR3 is 16 amino acids long. V was clipped by 3 bases and J by 7 bases; unmatched bases: 9. Written as DNA, the CDR3 is TGTGCCAGTAGTATGGCCAGCGGGAGGGCCTTTAATGAGCAGTTCTTC. Protein product: CASSMASGRAFNEQFF.

V usage is TRBV10-3 and J usage is TRBJ1-3, with unresolved D. Deletions cut 4 bases from V and 2 bases from J, with 0 bases between. The CDR3 covers 11 residues. Per the germline V gene, CDR1 is ENHRY and CDR2 is SYGVKD. CDR3 nucleotides: TGTGCCATCAGTGCTGGAAACACCATATATTTT. Translating it yields CAISAGNTIYF.

The chain couples TRBV9 to TRBJ2-7, with 13 nucleotides matching TRBD2. This CDR3 is 15 amino acids long. In germline, CDR1 is SGDLS, CDR2 YYNGEE. After removal of 0 bases from V and 5 bases from J, the junction contained 2 bases not matched to a gene. The CDR3 region has the DNA TGTGCCAGCAGCGTAGGGGGGACTAGCGGGAACGAGCAGTACTTC. Encoded protein: CASSVGGTSGNEQYF.

The rearrangement links TRBV14 to TRBJ2-3, with 8 bases that match TRBD2. Trimming at V came to 0 bases and at J to 5 bases, leaving 4 bases not matched to a gene. Germline V gene data show CDR1 as SGHDN and CDR2 as FVKESK. The CDR3 extends over 15 amino acids. CDR3 residues: CASSQDGSGRDTQYF. The CDR3 region has the DNA TGTGCCAGCAGCCAAGACGGCAGCGGGAGAGATACGCAGTATTTT. The full variable domain, rest sourced from reference TRBV14 and TRBJ2-3, is EAGVTQFPSHSVIEKGQTVTLRCDPISGHDNLYWYRRVMGKEIKFLLHFVKESKQDESGMPNNRFLAERTGGTYSTLKVQPAELEDSGVYFCASSQDGSGRDTQYFGPGTRLTVL.

The rearrangement links TRBV21-1 to TRBJ1-3. TRBV21-1 is recorded as a pseudogene. CDR3 length equals 15 residues. CDR3 in amino acids: CASTSIRSSGNTIYF. The CDR3 DNA sequence: TGTGCCAGCACCAGTATACGGTCCTCTGGAAACACCATATATTTT.

This sequence joins TRBV28 and TRBJ2-1, with D uncertain. The CDR3 runs 14 residues. The V end lost 5 bases, the J end lost 6 bases, and 14 bases lay between the germline ends. CDR1 and CDR2 from the germline V gene are MDHEN and SYDVKM. CDR3 region: CASSDTGPVNEQFF. DNA of the CDR3: TGTGCCAGCAGTGACACCGGGCCTGTCAATGAGCAGTTCTTC.

The chain has TRBV2 and TRBJ1-5; TRBD1 agrees at 9 bases. Germline-derived CDR1 and CDR2 are SNHLY and FYNNEI. V shed 6 bases and J 4 bases; nucleotides not matched to a gene: 13. This CDR3 has 17 residues. The CDR3 loop reads CASSGPEGTGINQPQHF. CDR3 nucleotides: TGTGCCAGCAGCGGTCCAGAAGGGACAGGGATAAATCAGCCCCAGCATTTT. Combining the CDR3 with reference TRBV2 and TRBJ1-5 gives the whole variable domain EPEVTQTPSHQVTQMGQEVILRCVPISNHLYFYWYRQILGQKVEFLVSFYNNEISEKSEIFDDQFSVERPDGSNFTLKIRSTKLEDSAMYFCASSGPEGTGINQPQHFGDGTRLSIL.

This chain joins TRBV15 and TRBJ2-3; the D gene is possibly TRBD1 (5 bases). The CDR3 is 17 residues long. Trimming shortened V by 3 bases and J by 2 bases, and 18 bases separated the two germline ends. Germline values: CDR1 LNHNV, CDR2 YYDKDF (reference sequence). This CDR3 reads CATSRALGVGPTDTQYF. CDR3 bases: TGTGCCACCAGCAGGGCCCTAGGTGTGGGGCCCACAGATACGCAGTATTTT.

This clone was detected only a few times. This chain links TRBV5-1 with TRBJ2-7; 7 bases are shared with TRBD1. The V segment lost 4 bases and the J segment 5 bases; nucleotides outside the gene matches: 3. The CDR3 loop spans 12 amino acids. The V gene's germline CDR1 is SGHRS and CDR2 YFSETQ. The CDR3 region has the DNA TGCGCCAGCAGCGACAGGGAGAACGAGCAGTACTTC. Translation: CASSDRENEQYF.

This sequence joins TRBV28 and TRBJ1-2; no clear D. CDR1 MDHEN and CDR2 SYDVKM come from the germline V gene. This CDR3 region has 13 residues. V was cut by 2 bases and J by 4 bases, with 8 bases left in between. This chain's CDR3 is CASSLPEFYGYTF. The CDR3 bases are TGTGCCAGCAGTTTACCGGAATTCTATGGCTACACCTTC.

This rearrangement joins TRBV9 to TRBJ2-4, with D perhaps TRBD1 (6 bases). Looked up from germline, CDR1 is SGDLS and CDR2 is YYNGEE. Trimming left V 4 bases short and J 5 bases short, with 16 bases between. The CDR3 spans 15 residues. CDR3 sequence: CASSPGQTGENIQYF. CDR3 DNA: TGTGCCAGCAGCCCAGGACAGACTGGCGAAAACATTCAGTACTTC.

This chain uses TRBV19 with TRBJ1-4; no clear D. V was trimmed by 3 bases and J by 8 bases, leaving 13 bases between them. The CDR3 covers 14 residues. Germline V gene lookup returns CDR1 LNHDA and CDR2 SQIVND (reference sequence). CDR3 in amino acids: CASSILGTVEKLFF. The CDR3 bases are TGTGCCAGTAGTATTTTAGGTACAGTGGAAAAACTGTTTTTT.

The chain uses TRBV10-2 and TRBJ2-7, with 9 bases fitting TRBD2. J lost 3 bases, V lost 3 bases, and 6 bases had no gene match. CDR1 is WSHSY, CDR2 SAAADI, per germline. The CDR3 sequence is 15 residues long. CDR3 DNA sequence: TGCGCCAGCAGTGATTCTCTAGCGGGAAACTACGAGCAGTACTTC. Amino acid sequence: CASSDSLAGNYEQYF.

This clone was observed once. The gene calls are TRBV7-9 and TRBJ2-1; D is ambiguous. V was pared by 5 bases and J by 8 bases, with 19 bases between. Germline values: CDR1 SEHNR, CDR2 FQNEAQ (reference sequence). This CDR3 spans 15 amino acids. DNA of the CDR3: TGTGCCAGCAGCCGAGCCGGGTCCGACCACGATGAGCAGTTCTTC. Protein sequence: CASSRAGSDHDEQFF.

J is TRBJ1-1 and V is TRBV11-2, with D unclear. V was pared by 1 base and J by 6 bases, with 3 bases between. The germline V gene has CDR1 SGHAT and CDR2 FQNNGV. CDR3 size: 11 residues. The CDR3 sequence: CASSLGPEAFF. The CDR3 DNA sequence: TGTGCCAGCAGCTTAGGCCCTGAAGCTTTCTTT.

The chain combines TRBV5-5 with TRBJ2-7, with D perhaps TRBD1 (6 bases). The CDR3 runs 15 residues. Trimming pared 2 bases from V and 2 bases from J, leaving 14 bases between. Germline V gene lookup returns CDR1 SGHKS and CDR2 YYEKEE (reference sequence). CDR3: CASSFNPRGTYEQYF. The CDR3 DNA reads as TGTGCCAGCAGCTTTAACCCGAGGGGGACCTACGAGCAGTACTTC.

The chain couples TRBV5-6 to TRBJ1-2, with 7 bases lining up with TRBD1. Germline loops: CDR1 SGHDT, CDR2 YYEEEE. The CDR3 has 13 residues. V shed 2 bases and J 8 bases; nucleotides not matched to a gene: 6. CDR3 nucleotide sequence: TGTGCCAGCAGCTTCAGACAGGGTGGAGGCTACACCTTC. As protein: CASSFRQGGGYTF. Full variable domain (outside the CDR3, taken from reference TRBV5-6 and TRBJ1-2): DAGVTQSPTHLIKTRGQQVTLRCSPKSGHDTVSWYQQALGQGPQFIFQYYEEEERQRGNFPDRFSGHQFPNYSSELNVNALLLGDSALYLCASSFRQGGGYTFGSGTRLTVV.

This chain links TRBV5-6 with TRBJ2-7; possibly TRBD1 for D (5 bases). The CDR3 is made up of 13 amino acids. Germline CDR1 and CDR2: SGHDT and YYEEEE. Trimming pared 2 bases from V and 2 bases from J, leaving 8 bases between. CDR3 DNA sequence: TGTGCCAGCAGCTTAGGCAGGGCCTACGAGCAGTACTTC. Encoded protein: CASSLGRAYEQYF.

The chain uses TRBV19 and TRBJ1-1, with TRBD1 matching 9 bases. The junction had 13 bases not matched to a gene; V was cut back by 5 bases and J by 0 bases. Germline V gene data show CDR1 as LNHDA and CDR2 as SQIVND (reference sequence). The CDR3 extends over 18 amino acids. CDR3 nucleotide sequence: TGTGCCAGTAGTGCCACCGGGACAGGGATGATGATGAACACTGAAGCTTTCTTT. It codes for CASSATGTGMMMNTEAFF.

The chain recombines TRBV4-1 with TRBJ2-1; 10 nucleotides line up with TRBD2. The CDR3 totals 16 residues. Germline CDR1 and CDR2: MGHRA and YSYEKL. V shed 4 bases, J shed 4 bases, and the junction held 7 bases outside the gene matches. CDR3 in amino acids: CASSLTAGGEYNEQFF. CDR3 in DNA: TGCGCCAGCAGCCTCACAGCGGGAGGGGAGTACAATGAGCAGTTCTTC.

This chain joins TRBV6-1 and TRBJ1-1; D is unclear. V lost 2 bases, J lost 8 bases, and 18 bases lay in between. Germline lookup yields CDR1 MNHNS and CDR2 SASEGT. The CDR3 runs 15 residues. In nucleotides, the CDR3 is TGTGCCAGCAGTGAAAAGGCAATCTTAGATAGGGAAGCTTTCTTT. Translation gives CASSEKAILDREAFF.

The rearrangement uses TRBV14 and TRBJ2-7, with 7 positions matching TRBD1. Germline V gene sequence: CDR1 SGHDN, CDR2 FVKESK. The CDR3 is 13 amino acids. V lost 0 bases and J lost 9; bases outside the gene matches: 5. CDR3: CASSQEGRGWQYF. CDR3 sequence (DNA): TGTGCCAGCAGCCAAGAGGGCAGGGGGTGGCAGTACTTC.

The chain links TRBV9 to TRBJ2-4; D is possibly TRBD1 (6 bases). CDR3 length: 14 amino acids. The germline CDR1 and CDR2 sequences are SGDLS and YYNGEE. The germline V and J ends were trimmed by 3 bases and 6 bases, with 13 bases remaining between them. As DNA, the CDR3 is TGTGCCAGCAGCGGCCCGGGACAACTAAACATTCAGTACTTC. It encodes CASSGPGQLNIQYF.

The chain couples TRBV30 to TRBJ2-2; D remains ambiguous. V lost 0 bases and J 4 bases, leaving 9 bases between the germline ends. Looked up from germline, CDR1 is GTSNPN and CDR2 is SVGIG (reference sequence). The CDR3 runs to 14 residues. DNA for the CDR3: TGTGCCTGGAGTGTAAGCTTCGGCACCGGGGAGCTGTTTTTT. It translates to CAWSVSFGTGELFF. The whole variable domain, filled in from reference TRBV30 and TRBJ2-2, reads SQTIHQWPATLVQPVGSPLSLECTVEGTSNPNLYWYRQAAGRGLQLLFYSVGIGQISSEVPQNLSASRPQDRQFILSSKKLLLSDSGFYLCAWSVSFGTGELFFGEGSRLTVL.

V and J are TRBV7-9 and TRBJ1-4; maybe TRBD1 (5 bases). Germline CDR1 reads SEHNR; CDR2 reads FQNEAQ (reference sequence). V lost 4 bases to trimming and J lost 4 bases, with 10 bases between them. The CDR3 extends over 14 amino acids. For the CDR3, the DNA is TGTGCCAGCAGCTCCGGGGACCTTAATGAAAAACTGTTTTTT. This codes for CASSSGDLNEKLFF.

The rearrangement uses TRBV27 and TRBJ1-2; a weak D match, TRBD1 (6 bases). Germline V CDR1 and CDR2: MNHEY, SMNVEV (reference sequence). The ends were cut back, 0 bases at V and 4 bases at J, with 9 bases in the middle. The CDR3 length is 14 residues. The CDR3 here is CASSLSQGLYGYTF. The CDR3 bases are TGTGCCAGCAGTTTATCCCAGGGGCTCTATGGCTACACCTTC.

The V call is TRBV5-1, the J call TRBJ2-7; D tentatively reads TRBD1 or TRBD2 (6 bases each). Germline V gene sequence: CDR1 SGHRS, CDR2 YFSETQ. The CDR3 runs to 20 residues. V was clipped by 3 bases and J by 4 bases, with 32 bases between them. The chain's CDR3 is CASSWNRVDVRAGVRYEQYF. DNA of the CDR3: TGCGCCAGCAGCTGGAACAGGGTCGACGTTCGAGCGGGCGTACGATACGAGCAGTACTTC.

This sequence joins TRBV19 and TRBJ1-1; no reliable D call. The CDR3 runs to 12 residues. The germline V gene encodes CDR1 LNHDA and CDR2 SQIVND (reference sequence). The V end lost 9 bases, the J end lost 3 bases, and 11 bases lay between the germline ends. CDR3 amino acids: CASKNWDTEAFF. The CDR3 DNA reads as TGTGCCAGCAAGAATTGGGACACTGAAGCTTTCTTT. Using reference TRBV19 and TRBJ1-1 for the parts outside the CDR3, the full variable domain is DGGITQSPKYLFRKEGQNVTLSCEQNLNHDAMYWYRQDPGQGLRLIYYSQIVNDFQKGDIAEGYSVSREKKESFPLTVTSAQKNPTAFYLCASKNWDTEAFFGQGTRLTVV.